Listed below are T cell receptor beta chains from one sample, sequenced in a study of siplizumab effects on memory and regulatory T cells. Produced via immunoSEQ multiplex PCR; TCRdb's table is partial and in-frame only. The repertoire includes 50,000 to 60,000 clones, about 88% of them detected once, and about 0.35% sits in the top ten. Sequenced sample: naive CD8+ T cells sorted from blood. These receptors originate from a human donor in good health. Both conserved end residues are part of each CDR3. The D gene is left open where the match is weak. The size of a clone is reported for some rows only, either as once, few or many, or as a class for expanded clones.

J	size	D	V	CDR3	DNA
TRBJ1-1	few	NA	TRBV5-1	CASSEAGGNTEAFF	TGCGCCAGCAGCGAAGCCGGGGGGAACACTGAAGCTTTCTTT
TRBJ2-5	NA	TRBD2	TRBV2	CASSGSTTETQYF	TGTGCCAGTAGCGGGAGTACGACAGAGACCCAGTACTTC
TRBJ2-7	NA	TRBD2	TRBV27	CASRLAGNSYEQYF	TGTGCCAGCAGGCTAGCGGGGAACTCCTACGAGCAGTACTTC
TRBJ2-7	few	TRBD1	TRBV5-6	CASSVTGGEGEQYF	TGTGCCAGCAGCGTGACAGGGGGCGAAGGCGAGCAGTACTTC
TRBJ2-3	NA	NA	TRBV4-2	CASSREFGSWADTQYF	TGTGCCAGCAGCCGGGAATTCGGGAGCTGGGCAGATACGCAGTATTTT
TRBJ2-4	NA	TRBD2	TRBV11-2	CASSSGLAGNIQYF	TGTGCCAGCAGCTCGGGACTAGCAGGCAACATTCAGTACTTC
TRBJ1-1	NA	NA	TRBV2	CASNMGAEAFF	TGTGCCAGCAATATGGGAGCAGAAGCTTTCTTT
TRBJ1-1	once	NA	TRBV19	CASSLGLNTEAFF	TGTGCCAGTAGCCTGGGCCTGAACACTGAAGCTTTCTTT
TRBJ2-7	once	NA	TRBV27	CASSLSPGGRYEQYF	TGTGCCAGCAGTTTATCCCCTGGGGGACGCTACGAGCAGTACTTC
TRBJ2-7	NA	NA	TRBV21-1	CASSKAQSYEQYF	TGTGCCAGCAGCAAAGCTCAGAGCTACGAGCAGTACTTC
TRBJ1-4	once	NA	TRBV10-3	CAIRANLQANEKLFF	TGTGCCATCAGGGCCAACCTCCAGGCGAATGAAAAACTGTTTTTT
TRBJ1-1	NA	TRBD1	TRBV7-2	CASSLGTGVFF	TGTGCCAGCAGCTTGGGGACAGGGGTTTTCTTT
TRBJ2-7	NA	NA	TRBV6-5	CASRQGYEQYF	TGTGCCAGCAGACAGGGTTACGAGCAGTACTTC
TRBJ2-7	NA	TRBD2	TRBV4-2	CASSHLAGREREQYF	TGTGCCAGCAGCCACTTAGCGGGCCGAGAGCGGGAGCAGTACTTC
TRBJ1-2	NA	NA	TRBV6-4	CASSDSSFPNYGYTF	TGTGCCAGCAGTGACTCGAGCTTTCCTAACTATGGCTACACCTTC
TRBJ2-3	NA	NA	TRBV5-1	CASSLEASPLGTDTQYF	TGCGCCAGCAGCTTGGAGGCTAGCCCCCTAGGCACAGATACGCAGTATTTT
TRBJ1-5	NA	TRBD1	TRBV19	CASSTTGGGYQPQHF	TGTGCCAGTAGTACCACAGGGGGCGGGTATCAGCCCCAGCATTTT
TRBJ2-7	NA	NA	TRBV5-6	CASSLTSSYEQYF	TGTGCCAGCAGCTTGACGAGCTCCTACGAGCAGTACTTC
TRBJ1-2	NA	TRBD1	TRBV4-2	CASSQGGQGAFLDGYTF	TGTGCCAGCAGCCAAGGTGGACAGGGGGCCTTTCTGGATGGCTACACCTTC
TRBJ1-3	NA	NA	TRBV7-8	CASSLYDSSGNTIYF	TGTGCCAGCAGCTTGTACGACAGCTCTGGAAACACCATATATTTT
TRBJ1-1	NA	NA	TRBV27	CASSLYRGAEADFF	TGTGCCAGCAGTTTGTATCGGGGGGCAGAAGCAGATTTCTTT
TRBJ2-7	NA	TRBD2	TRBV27	CASSLSRLAGAYEQYF	TGTGCCAGCAGTTTATCGCGGCTAGCGGGGGCCTACGAGCAGTACTTC
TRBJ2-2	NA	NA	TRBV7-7	CASSQGPGELFF	TGTGCCAGCAGCCAGGGACCCGGGGAGCTGTTTTTT
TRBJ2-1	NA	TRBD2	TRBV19	CATLSGRTYNEQFF	TGTGCCACCCTAAGCGGGAGGACTTACAATGAGCAGTTCTTC
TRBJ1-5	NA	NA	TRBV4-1	CASSQDLRLSSNQPQHF	TGCGCCAGCAGCCAAGATCTCCGATTGAGTAGCAATCAGCCCCAGCATTTT
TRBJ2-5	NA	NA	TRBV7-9	CASSPRGGLETQYF	TGTGCCAGCAGCCCGAGAGGAGGGTTAGAGACCCAGTACTTC
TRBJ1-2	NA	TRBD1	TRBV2	CASTEWRGQGGNYGYTF	TGTGCCAGCACCGAGTGGCGGGGACAGGGGGGGAACTATGGCTACACCTTC
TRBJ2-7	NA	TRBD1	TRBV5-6	CASSQGQISYEQYF	TGTGCCAGCAGCCAGGGACAGATCTCCTACGAGCAGTACTTC
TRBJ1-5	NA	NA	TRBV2	CASSDWSQPQHF	TGTGCCAGCAGTGATTGGAGTCAGCCCCAGCATTTT
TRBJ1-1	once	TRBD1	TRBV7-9	CASSLPGQGSRAEAFF	TGTGCCAGCAGCTTGCCGGGACAGGGTAGTAGGGCTGAAGCTTTCTTT
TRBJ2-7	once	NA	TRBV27	CASSPLRGSYEQYF	TGTGCCAGCAGTCCACTGCGGGGCTCCTACGAGCAGTACTTC
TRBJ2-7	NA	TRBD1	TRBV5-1	CASSLGGTVHEQYF	TGCGCCAGCAGCTTGGGGGGGACAGTTCACGAGCAGTACTTC
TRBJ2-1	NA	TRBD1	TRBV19	CASSAGTGVENEQFF	TGTGCCAGTAGTGCGGGGACAGGGGTGGAGAATGAGCAGTTCTTC
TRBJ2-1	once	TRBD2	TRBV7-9	CASRGTSEGNEQFF	TGTGCCAGCAGAGGGACTAGCGAGGGGAATGAGCAGTTCTTC
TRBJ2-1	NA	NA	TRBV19	CASSMWQGGINEQFF	TGTGCCAGTAGTATGTGGCAGGGTGGTATCAATGAGCAGTTCTTC
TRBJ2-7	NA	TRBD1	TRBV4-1	CASSLLDGTAYEQYF	TGCGCCAGCAGCCTCCTCGACGGGACAGCCTACGAGCAGTACTTC
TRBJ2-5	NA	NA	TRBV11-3	CASSLESWETQYF	TGTGCCAGCAGCTTAGAGAGTTGGGAGACCCAGTACTTC
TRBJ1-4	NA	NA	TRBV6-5	CASQTLGGAHEKLFF	TGTGCCAGCCAGACTCTCGGGGGCGCGCATGAAAAACTGTTTTTT
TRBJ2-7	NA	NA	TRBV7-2	CASSLNSYEQYF	TGTGCCAGCAGCTTAAACTCCTACGAGCAGTACTTC
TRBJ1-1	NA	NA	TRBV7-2	CASSLIGFNTEAFF	TGTGCCAGCAGCTTAATAGGGTTCAACACTGAAGCTTTCTTT
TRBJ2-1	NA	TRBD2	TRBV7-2	CASSLDSRLAGGNEQFF	TGTGCCAGCAGCTTAGATTCTCGACTAGCGGGGGGTAATGAGCAGTTCTTC
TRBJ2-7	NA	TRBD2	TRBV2	CASSLAGGFYEQYF	TGTGCCAGCAGCTTAGCGGGAGGATTCTACGAGCAGTACTTC
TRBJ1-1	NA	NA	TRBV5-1	CASSLRQQSEAFF	TGCGCCAGCAGTCTTCGACAGCAATCTGAAGCTTTCTTT
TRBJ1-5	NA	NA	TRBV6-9	CASPGGQPQHF	TGTGCCAGCCCCGGGGGACAGCCCCAGCATTTT
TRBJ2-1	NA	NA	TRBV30	CAWSWGNVQGEQFF	TGTGCCTGGAGTTGGGGTAACGTTCAGGGTGAGCAGTTCTTC
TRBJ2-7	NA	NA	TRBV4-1	CASSHYEGSGFYEQYF	TGCGCCAGCAGCCACTACGAAGGGAGTGGGTTCTACGAGCAGTACTTC
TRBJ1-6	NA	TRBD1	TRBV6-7	CASQKGAHNSPLHF	TGTGCCAGCCAGAAGGGGGCACATAATTCACCCCTCCACTTT
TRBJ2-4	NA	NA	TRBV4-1	CASSQEGAKNIQYF	TGCGCCAGCAGCCAAGAGGGAGCAAAAAACATTCAGTACTTC
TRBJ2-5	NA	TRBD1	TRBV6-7	CASSYHRGLEETQYF	TGTGCCAGCAGTTACCACAGGGGGCTCGAAGAGACCCAGTACTTC
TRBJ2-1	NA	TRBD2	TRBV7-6	CASSLGLAGTNEQFF	TGTGCCAGCAGCTTAGGACTAGCGGGGACCAATGAGCAGTTCTTC
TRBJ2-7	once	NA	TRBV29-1	CSVEDHLGEQYF	TGCAGCGTTGAAGACCACCTGGGCGAGCAGTACTTC
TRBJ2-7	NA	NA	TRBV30	CAWSVLASADYEQYF	TGTGCCTGGAGTGTATTGGCTAGCGCCGACTACGAGCAGTACTTC
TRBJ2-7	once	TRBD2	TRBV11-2	CASSLDVAGASYEQYF	TGTGCCAGCAGCTTAGACGTAGCGGGAGCCTCCTACGAGCAGTACTTC
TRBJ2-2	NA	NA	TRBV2	CASSEGRYTGELFF	TGTGCCAGCAGTGAGGGACGGTACACCGGGGAGCTGTTTTTT
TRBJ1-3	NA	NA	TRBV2	CASTDSFSGNTIYF	TGTGCCAGCACGGACTCGTTCTCTGGAAACACCATATATTTT
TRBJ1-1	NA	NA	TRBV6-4	CASSEGVGYGTEAFF	TGTGCCAGCAGTGAAGGGGTCGGGTACGGCACTGAAGCTTTCTTT
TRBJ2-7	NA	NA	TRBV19	CASSMWGATSYEQYF	TGTGCCAGTAGTATGTGGGGGGCGACTTCCTACGAGCAGTACTTC
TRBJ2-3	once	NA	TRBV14	CASSASRGGVTLRPDTQYF	TGTGCCAGCAGCGCCTCGAGGGGGGGAGTTACACTCAGGCCAGATACGCAGTATTTT
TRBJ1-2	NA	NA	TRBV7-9	CASSPAHPYTYGYTF	TGTGCCAGCAGCCCCGCCCACCCTTACACCTATGGCTACACCTTC